The 9 T cell receptor beta chains below come from one sample, sequenced in a study of blood T cell repertoires in COVID-19. TCRdb keeps only in-frame clones here, not all; method: immunoSEQ multiplex PCR. The sample consists of approximately 88,000 clones, 60% to 85% of them appearing once. Sequenced sample: peripheral blood. The source is a man between 50 and 59 years old who had recovered from COVID-19.

The chain links TRBV5-1 to TRBJ2-2, with D possibly TRBD1 on 6 matching bases. The V end was cut by 3 bases, the J end by 13 bases, with 16 bases between. CDR1 is SGHRS, CDR2 YFSETQ, per germline. This CDR3 comprises 13 residues. The CDR3, as DNA: TGCGCCAGCAGCTCGCCGGCCCAGGGGTCGCTGTTTTTT. Its translation: CASSSPAQGSLFF. The full variable domain, completed using reference TRBV5-1 and TRBJ2-2, is KAGVTQTPRYLIKTRGQQVTLSCSPISGHRSVSWYQQTPGQGLQFLFEYFSETQRNKGNFPGRFSGRQFSNSRSEMNVSTLELGDSALYLCASSSPAQGSLFFGEGSRLTVL.

The chain couples TRBV7-2 to TRBJ1-4, with TRBD1 identical over 8 bases. V shed 5 bases and J 7 bases; nucleotides not matched to a gene: 6. The germline gives CDR1 SGHTA, CDR2 FQGNSA. The CDR3 contains 14 residues. The CDR3 nucleotides are TGTGCCAGCAGCCCTCAGGGGGCTGGTGAAAAACTGTTTTTT. It yields the protein CASSPQGAGEKLFF.

J is TRBJ1-1 and V is TRBV6-5; D possibly corresponds to TRBD1 (5 bases). V shed 4 bases and J shed 5 bases, with 14 bases lying between them. The V gene's germline CDR1 is MNHEY and CDR2 SVGAGI. The CDR3 is 14 residues long. The CDR3 loop reads CASSSTGVGTEAFF. CDR3 DNA: TGTGCCAGCAGTTCTACGGGGGTGGGTACTGAAGCTTTCTTT.

The chain uses TRBV9 and TRBJ2-7; 9 bases line up with TRBD1. Germline values: CDR1 SGDLS, CDR2 YYNGEE. This CDR3 is 14 amino acids long. V lost 2 bases, J lost 7 bases, and 7 bases stayed unmatched. In nucleotides, the CDR3 is TGTGCCAGCAGCGTGGCCGGGACAGGGATTGAGCAGTACTTC. It specifies CASSVAGTGIEQYF. The whole variable domain, filled in from reference TRBV9 and TRBJ2-7, reads DSGVTQTPKHLITATGQRVTLRCSPRSGDLSVYWYQQSLDQGLQFLIQYYNGEERAKGNILERFSAQQFPDLHSELNLSSLELGDSALYFCASSVAGTGIEQYFGPGTRLTVT.

This clone was recorded only once. V usage is TRBV6-2 or TRBV6-3 and J usage is TRBJ1-5, with TRBD1 matching 12 bases. Per germline, CDR1 MNHEY and CDR2 SVGEGT. J lost 8 bases, V lost 4 bases, and 9 bases had no gene match. This CDR3 region has 16 residues. DNA of the CDR3: TGTGCCAGCAGTTGGGGGGGACAGGGGGCTTCGGAGCCCCAGCATTTT. It is translated as CASSWGGQGASEPQHF.

The chain uses TRBV6-5 and TRBJ1-4; D is undetermined. V lost 7 bases and J lost 11, with 11 bases in between. The CDR3 sequence is 11 residues long. Germline V gene lookup returns CDR1 MNHEY and CDR2 SVGAGI. The CDR3 DNA is TGTGCCAGCAACGAGGGTCCTAAACTGTTTTTT. This translates into CASNEGPKLFF.

The V call is TRBV19, the J call TRBJ1-1; D is perhaps TRBD1 (5 bases). Germline assignment: CDR1 LNHDA and CDR2 SQIVND (reference sequence). The CDR3 has 15 amino acids. Between the trimmed V and J ends, which lost 3 bases and 4 bases, there was a span of 15 bases. Here the CDR3 reads CASSIQGPVGTEAFF. Written as DNA, the CDR3 is TGTGCCAGTAGTATCCAGGGCCCCGTCGGCACTGAAGCTTTCTTT.

This chain joins TRBV29-1 and TRBJ1-2, with D possibly being TRBD1 (5 bases). CDR1 and CDR2 from the germline V gene are SQVTM and ANQGSEA. This CDR3 is built from 13 residues. With 8 bases removed from V and 1 base from J, the gap between germline ends came to 14 bases. CDR3 sequence: CSSGVLFNYGYTF. CDR3 bases: TGCAGCTCGGGGGTACTCTTTAACTATGGCTACACCTTC. The complete variable domain, with remaining parts taken from reference TRBV29-1 and TRBJ1-2, reads SAVISQKPSRDICQRGTSLTIQCQVDSQVTMMFWYRQQPGQSLTLIATANQGSEATYESGFVIDKFPISRPNLTFSTLTVSNMSPEDSSIYLCSSGVLFNYGYTFGSGTRLTVV.

This clone was seen repeatedly, ten times or more. The sample contains more than one DNA sequence encoding this CDR3. J is TRBJ2-7 and V is TRBV12-3 or TRBV12-4; D is possibly TRBD2 (6 bases). The CDR3 sequence is 13 residues long. Trimming stripped 5 bases from V and 3 bases from J, with 11 bases between. In nucleotides, the CDR3 is TGTGCCAGCAGTCAGGCCGGGAGCTACGAGCAGTACTTC. Protein product: CASSQAGSYEQYF.